Following are 12 T cell receptor beta chains from one sample sequenced in a study of T-cell memory formation after mild COVID-19. TCRdb analysed the 5' RACE reads with MiXCR anew, one entry per CDR3 protein. This table has about 110,000 distinct CDR3 sequences, around 12% appearing once. Sample: PBMCs or a T cell subset sorted from them (not recorded which). The source of these receptors is an adult woman who had mild COVID-19 (a few samples of this study predate the infection). Cell type and time point are not known.

This clonotype turned up a few times. The rearrangement uses TRBV7-9 and TRBJ2-2, with D possibly being TRBD1 (5 bases). The CDR3 contains 17 residues. V lost 1 base to trimming and J lost 5 bases, with 17 bases between them. Germline V gene sequence: CDR1 SEHNR, CDR2 FQNEAQ (reference sequence). In DNA form, the CDR3 reads TGTGCCAGCAGCTTAGATGTTGCAGGGTCCCAGACCGGGGAGCTGTTTTTT. Protein product: CASSLDVAGSQTGELFF.

The V call is TRBV3-1, the J call TRBJ2-7; no definite D call. The CDR3 length is 14 residues. The V gene lost 0 bases and the J gene lost 2 bases, with 8 bases spanning the gap. Germline CDR1 is LGHDT and CDR2 is YNNKEL (reference sequence). The CDR3 spells CASSQDGQTYEQYF. In nucleotides, the CDR3 is TGTGCCAGCAGCCAAGACGGCCAGACCTACGAGCAGTACTTC.

CDR3 loop: CASSLFLAGGLETQYF. For the CDR3, the DNA is TGTGCCAGCAGCCTATTTCTAGCGGGAGGGTTGGAGACCCAGTACTTC. V and J are TRBV7-9 and TRBJ2-5; 12 nucleotides match TRBD2. CDR3 length: 16 residues. After removal of 5 bases from V and 5 bases from J, the junction contained 9 bases not matched to a gene. Germline V gives CDR1 SEHNR, CDR2 FQNEAQ (reference sequence).

The chain is built from TRBV4-1 and TRBJ2-5; weak D call: TRBD2 (5 bases). Germline lookup yields CDR1 MGHRA and CDR2 YSYEKL. The CDR3 totals 14 residues. Trimming took off 4 bases at V and 3 bases at J, with 12 bases between the two ends. DNA of the CDR3: TGCGCCAGCAGCCCCCGCCTGGGAGAAGAGACCCAGTACTTC. This codes for CASSPRLGEETQYF.

A few counts support this clonotype. The chain uses TRBV5-1 and TRBJ1-6; 9 bases are shared with TRBD1. The CDR3 has 16 residues. J was trimmed by 5 bases and V by 4 bases; bases with no gene match: 7. The germline V gene encodes CDR1 SGHRS and CDR2 YFSETQ. The CDR3 bases are TGCGCCAGCAGCCGTGGGGACAGGGAGAATAATTCACCCCTCCACTTT. As protein: CASSRGDRENNSPLHF.

The rearrangement links TRBV18 to TRBJ1-6; 10 positions agree with TRBD1. The CDR3 is made up of 18 amino acids. V dropped 2 bases and J dropped 2; count of bases not matched to a gene: 6. Germline CDR1 and CDR2: KGHSH and LQKENI. The CDR3 DNA sequence: TGTGCCAGCTCACCAGTCGACAGGGGGCTGACCTATAATTCACCCCTCCACTTT. Encoded protein: CASSPVDRGLTYNSPLHF.

The table lists this clonotype with many counts. The J gene is TRBJ2-1, the V gene TRBV20-1; 10 nucleotides line up with TRBD2. Germline V CDR1 and CDR2: DFQATT, SNEGSKA (reference sequence). The V and J ends lost 4 bases and 8 bases, in that order; junction bases with no gene match: 8. The CDR3 is 14 amino acids. The CDR3 sequence is CSATGTSAGDEQFF. Here the CDR3 DNA reads TGCAGTGCTACGGGGACTAGCGCTGGGGATGAGCAGTTCTTC.

This clonotype has just a few counts. The V call is TRBV28, the J call TRBJ2-5, with D perhaps matching TRBD1 (5 bases). CDR1 is MDHEN, CDR2 SYDVKM, per germline. V was shortened by 2 bases and J by 5 bases, with 12 bases between the two germline ends. CDR3 length equals 14 residues. In nucleotides, the CDR3 is TGTGCCAGCAGTTTACCAGAAAGGGGCGAGACCCAGTACTTC. It codes for CASSLPERGETQYF. Based on the CDR3 plus reference TRBV28 and TRBJ2-5, the full variable domain is DVKVTQSSRYLVKRTGEKVFLECVQDMDHENMFWYRQDPGLGLRLIYFSYDVKMKEKGDIPEGYSVSREKKERFSLILESASTNQTSMYLCASSLPERGETQYFGPGTRLLVL.

CDR3 sequence: CASSPDRGGLDYGYTF. As DNA, the CDR3 is TGTGCCAGCAGCCCCGACAGGGGAGGCCTAGACTATGGCTACACCTTC. The V gene is TRBV5-4, the J gene TRBJ1-2, with 8 bases identical to TRBD1. V shed 4 bases and J 3 bases; nucleotides not matched to a gene: 11. From germline, CDR1 is SGHNT and CDR2 YYREEE (reference sequence). The CDR3 runs to 16 residues. Combining the CDR3 with reference TRBV5-4 and TRBJ1-2 gives the whole variable domain ETGVTQSPTHLIKTRGQQVTLRCSSQSGHNTVSWYQQALGQGPQFIFQYYREEENGRGNFPPRFSGLQFPNYSSELNVNALELDDSALYLCASSPDRGGLDYGYTFGSGTRLTVV.

The V gene is TRBV12-3 or TRBV12-4, the J gene TRBJ2-1, with a possible D match to TRBD1 (5 bases). V shed 2 bases and J shed 4 bases, with 15 bases lying between them. The CDR3 contains 16 residues. CDR3 DNA: TGTGCCAGCAGTTTACTTCCGATTCAGGGTTACAATGAGCAGTTCTTC. This codes for CASSLLPIQGYNEQFF.

This rearrangement joins TRBV24-1 to TRBJ2-3; 8 bases agree with TRBD2. This CDR3 is built from 18 residues. The V gene's germline CDR1 is KGHDR and CDR2 SFDVKD. V lost 0 bases, J lost 4 bases, and 11 bases stayed unmatched. CDR3 DNA: TGTGCCACCAGTGATTTGCAAACCTCGGGGGGGCCGGCAGATACGCAGTATTTT. It encodes CATSDLQTSGGPADTQYF.

This clonotype has a handful of counts. This chain uses TRBV12-3 or TRBV12-4 with TRBJ2-7; perhaps TRBD1 as D (6 bases). The CDR3 covers 18 residues. V was shortened by 6 bases and J by 4 bases, with 28 bases between the two germline ends. The CDR3 reads CASRSGTPLDHRPYEQYF. The CDR3 coding sequence is TGTGCCAGCAGATCCGGGACACCACTAGACCACCGGCCTTACGAGCAGTACTTC.